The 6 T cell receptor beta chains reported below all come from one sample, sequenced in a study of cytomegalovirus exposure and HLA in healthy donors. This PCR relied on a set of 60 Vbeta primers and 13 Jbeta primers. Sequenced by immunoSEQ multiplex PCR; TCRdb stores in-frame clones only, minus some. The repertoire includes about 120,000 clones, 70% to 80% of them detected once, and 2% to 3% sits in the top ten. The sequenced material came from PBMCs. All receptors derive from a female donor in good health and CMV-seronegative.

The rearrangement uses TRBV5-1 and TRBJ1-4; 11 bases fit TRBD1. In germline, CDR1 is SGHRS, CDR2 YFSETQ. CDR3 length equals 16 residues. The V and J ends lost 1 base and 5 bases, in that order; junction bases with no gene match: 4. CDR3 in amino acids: CASSLWTGGRNEKLFF. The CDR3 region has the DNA TGCGCCAGCAGCTTGTGGACAGGGGGCCGCAATGAAAAACTGTTTTTT.

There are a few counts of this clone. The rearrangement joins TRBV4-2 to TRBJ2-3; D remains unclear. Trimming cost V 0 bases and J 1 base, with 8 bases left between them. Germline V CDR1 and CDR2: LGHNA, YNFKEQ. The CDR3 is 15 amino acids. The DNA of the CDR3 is TGTGCCAGCAGCCAAGATCCAACTGGCACAGATACGCAGTATTTT. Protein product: CASSQDPTGTDTQYF.

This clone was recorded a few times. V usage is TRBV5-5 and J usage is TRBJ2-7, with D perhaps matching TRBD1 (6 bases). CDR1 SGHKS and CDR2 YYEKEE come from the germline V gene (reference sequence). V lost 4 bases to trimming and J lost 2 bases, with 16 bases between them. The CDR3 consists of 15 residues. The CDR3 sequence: CASSLDSGVTYEQYF. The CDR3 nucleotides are TGTGCCAGCAGCCTGGATTCAGGGGTAACCTACGAGCAGTACTTC.

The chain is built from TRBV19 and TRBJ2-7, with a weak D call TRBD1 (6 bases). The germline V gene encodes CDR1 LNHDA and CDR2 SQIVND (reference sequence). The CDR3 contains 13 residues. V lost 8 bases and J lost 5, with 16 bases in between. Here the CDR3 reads CASGGWTVDEQYF. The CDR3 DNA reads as TGTGCCAGTGGTGGCTGGACAGTGGACGAGCAGTACTTC.

CDR3 sequence (DNA): TGCGCCAGCATAGGAGGTGCTGGGGAGCAGTTCTTC. This encodes CASIGGAGEQFF. The V gene is TRBV5-1, the J gene TRBJ2-1, with D tentatively TRBD2 (5 bases). Between the trimmed V and J ends, which lost 6 bases and 10 bases, there was a span of 14 bases. CDR1 is SGHRS, CDR2 YFSETQ, per germline. This CDR3 is built from 12 residues.

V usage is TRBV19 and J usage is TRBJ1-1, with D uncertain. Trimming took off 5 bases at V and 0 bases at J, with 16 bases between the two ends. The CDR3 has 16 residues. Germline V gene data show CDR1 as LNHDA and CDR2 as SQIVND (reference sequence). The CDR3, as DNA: TGTGCCAGTAGTCTTCTCGGGGTTGGATTGAACACTGAAGCTTTCTTT. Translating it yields CASSLLGVGLNTEAFF. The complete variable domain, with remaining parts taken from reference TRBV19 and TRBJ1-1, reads DGGITQSPKYLFRKEGQNVTLSCEQNLNHDAMYWYRQDPGQGLRLIYYSQIVNDFQKGDIAEGYSVSREKKESFPLTVTSAQKNPTAFYLCASSLLGVGLNTEAFFGQGTRLTVV.